This T cell receptor (beta chain) was recorded in a study of T cells in Graves' hyperthyroidism and ophthalmopathy. As concerns this clonotype: The final CDR3 position lacks the conserved phenylalanine or tryptophan, pointing to a likely read error.

Germline-derived CDR1 and CDR2 are SGHTA and FQGTGA. The ends were cut back, 1 base at V and 14 bases at J, with 15 bases in the middle. CDR3 size: 14 residues. Amplified TCR beta CDR3 regions derived from RNA transcripts. Researchers ran a first-round RT-PCR on the TCR CDR3 using the HTBI primer set. TCRdb recomputed calls from the multiplex PCR reads with MiXCR, one row per CDR3 protein. The sample consists of about 500,000 distinct CDR3 sequences, roughly 14% of them appearing once. This chain joins TRBV7-3 and TRBJ1-6, with D hard to call. The sequence was obtained from a woman under 30 with Graves' hyperthyroidism. Sequencing input: blood. CDR3 sequence reads: CASSLRPLVGTLHL. The CDR3 DNA is TGTGCCAGCAGCTTAAGGCCCTTGGTGGGTACCCTCCACCTT.